A selection of T cell receptor beta chains follows, all from one sample in a study of cytomegalovirus exposure and HLA in healthy donors. TCRdb keeps only in-frame clones here, not all; method: immunoSEQ multiplex PCR. The sample data list more than 85,000 clones. What was sequenced was PBMCs. The origin of the receptors is a girl aged 5-17 years in good health and CMV-seropositive. Both conserved end residues are part of each CDR3. A D gene is named only where the DNA matches it firmly.

v_gene	d_gene	j_gene	len	CDR3aa	CDR3nt
TRBV27	.	TRBJ1-6	14	CASSFGGNNSPLHF	TGTGCCAGCAGTTTCGGCGGGAATAATTCACCCCTCCACTTT
TRBV4-1	TRBD1	TRBJ2-5	14	CASSQLQGQETQYF	TGCGCCAGCAGCCAGTTACAGGGGCAAGAGACCCAGTACTTC
TRBV6-6	TRBD1	TRBJ1-6	14	CASSQTGEGSPLHF	TGTGCCAGCAGCCAAACAGGGGAAGGTTCACCCCTCCACTTT
TRBV4-2	TRBD2	TRBJ2-3	19	CASSQKTSGGAKYTDTQYF	TGTGCCAGCAGCCAAAAGACTAGCGGGGGGGCCAAGTACACAGATACGCAGTATTTT
TRBV6-5	.	TRBJ1-1	13	CASLTKFNTEAFF	TGTGCCAGCCTAACCAAGTTTAACACTGAAGCTTTCTTT
TRBV4-3	.	TRBJ2-7	15	CASSQAQSLAYEQYF	TGCGCCAGCAGCCAAGCACAGTCACTTGCCTACGAGCAGTACTTC
TRBV27	TRBD2	TRBJ2-7	17	CASSLTYSGGPSYEQYF	TGTGCCAGCAGCTTAACTTATAGCGGGGGGCCTTCCTACGAGCAGTACTTC
TRBV4-3	.	TRBJ1-2	15	CATRGGVSHVYGYTF	TGCGCCACCAGAGGGGGGGTCTCCCATGTCTATGGCTACACCTTC
TRBV2	TRBD2	TRBJ2-3	13	CAKIAGGTDTQYF	TGTGCCAAAATAGCGGGGGGCACAGATACGCAGTATTTT
TRBV11-3	TRBD1	TRBJ2-7	14	CASSPRDRAYEQYF	TGTGCCAGCAGCCCGCGGGACAGGGCCTACGAGCAGTACTTC
TRBV10-3	.	TRBJ2-5	14	CAISGRGAEQTQYF	TGTGCCATCAGTGGTCGGGGGGCCGAACAGACCCAGTACTTC
TRBV27	TRBD1	TRBJ2-5	15	CASSFILGQQETQYF	TGTGCCAGCAGTTTTATACTGGGACAGCAAGAGACCCAGTACTTC
TRBV4-2	TRBD2	TRBJ2-3	17	CASSQVSSGGPTDTQYF	TGTGCCAGCAGCCAGGTATCAAGCGGGGGGCCCACAGATACGCAGTATTTT
TRBV6-1	TRBD2	TRBJ2-1	16	CASSGDGLAGHNEQFF	TGTGCCAGCAGTGGGGACGGACTAGCGGGACACAATGAGCAGTTCTTC
TRBV7-3	TRBD1	TRBJ2-2	15	CASSAQGAGTGELFF	TGTGCCAGCAGCGCCCAGGGGGCGGGTACCGGGGAGCTGTTTTTT
TRBV28	TRBD1	TRBJ2-1	16	CASSSQGAVGYNEQFF	TGTGCCAGCAGTTCCCAGGGGGCTGTAGGGTACAATGAGCAGTTCTTC
TRBV4-3	TRBD1	TRBJ1-2	16	CASSQTPGQSRDGYTF	TGCGCCAGCAGCCAAACCCCGGGACAGTCCAGGGATGGCTACACCTTC
TRBV18	.	TRBJ2-6	15	CASSPQGSGANVLTF	TGTGCCAGCTCACCACAGGGGTCAGGGGCCAACGTCCTGACTTTC
TRBV5-1	.	TRBJ1-2	14	CASSLTSLDGEVTF	TGCGCCAGCAGTCTGACTAGCTTGGACGGAGAAGTCACCTTC
TRBV7-8	.	TRBJ1-5	15	CASSLAQGVDQPQHF	TGTGCCAGCAGCTTAGCACAGGGAGTGGATCAGCCCCAGCATTTT
TRBV28	TRBD2	TRBJ2-4	16	CASSPGLARGENIQYF	TGTGCCAGCAGTCCCGGACTAGCGCGGGGGGAAAACATTCAGTACTTC
TRBV29-1	TRBD2	TRBJ2-1	13	CSATGGLYNEQFF	TGCAGCGCAACGGGGGGACTCTACAATGAGCAGTTCTTC
TRBV5-6	.	TRBJ1-1	14	CASSFSQRSFEAFF	TGTGCCAGCAGCTTCTCTCAGCGGAGTTTTGAAGCTTTCTTT
TRBV25-1	.	TRBJ1-6	16	CASSGTGSSYNSPLHF	TGTGCCAGCAGTGGTACAGGGAGCTCCTATAATTCACCCCTCCACTTT
TRBV18	.	TRBJ1-3	14	CASSPGPDRYTIYF	TGTGCCAGCTCACCTGGACCCGACAGGTACACCATATATTTT
TRBV6-1	.	TRBJ1-5	14	CASSDLQPNQPQHF	TGTGCCAGCAGCGATCTACAGCCTAATCAGCCCCAGCATTTT
TRBV28	.	TRBJ1-1	12	CASSRGSTEAFF	TGTGCCAGCAGTCGGGGTAGCACTGAAGCTTTCTTT
TRBV4-3	TRBD1	TRBJ1-5	16	CASSRDRRYSNQPQHF	TGCGCCAGCAGCCGGGACAGAAGATATAGCAATCAGCCCCAGCATTTT
TRBV5-1	.	TRBJ1-5	15	CASSLEGGAGQPQHF	TGCGCCAGCAGCTTGGAGGGGGGGGCCGGTCAGCCCCAGCATTTT
TRBV4-2	.	TRBJ2-2	15	CASSQDIENTGELFF	TGTGCCAGCAGCCAAGATATAGAGAACACCGGGGAGCTGTTTTTT
TRBV27	TRBD1	TRBJ1-1	12	CARGQGNTEAFF	TGTGCCAGGGGACAGGGAAACACTGAAGCTTTCTTT
TRBV21-1	.	TRBJ1-1	14	CASSAQGMNTEAFF	TGTGCCAGCAGCGCCCAGGGGATGAACACTGAAGCTTTCTTT
TRBV29-1	.	TRBJ2-4	13	CSVELFNKNIQYF	TGCAGCGTTGAACTCTTTAACAAAAACATTCAGTACTTC
TRBV7-6	.	TRBJ1-2	13	CASSSTGHYGYTF	TGTGCCAGCAGCTCAACGGGACATTATGGCTACACCTTC
TRBV5-6	.	TRBJ2-1	15	CASSWGGTEDNEQFF	TGTGCCAGCAGCTGGGGGGGCACAGAAGACAATGAGCAGTTCTTC
TRBV25-1	.	TRBJ1-2	14	CASSGVDRNYGYTF	TGTGCCAGCAGTGGTGTGGACAGAAACTATGGCTACACCTTC
TRBV5-4	TRBD2	TRBJ2-3	14	CASRLAGGKDTQYF	TGTGCCAGCAGATTGGCGGGGGGCAAAGATACGCAGTATTTT
TRBV9	TRBD1	TRBJ1-2	15	CASSARTGANYGYTF	TGTGCCAGCAGCGCCCGGACAGGGGCAAACTATGGCTACACCTTC
TRBV30	.	TRBJ1-5	15	CAGSPWGGRDQPQHF	TGTGCCGGGTCCCCCTGGGGGGGAAGGGATCAGCCCCAGCATTTT
TRBV5-1	.	TRBJ1-1	15	CASREGAQANTEAFF	TGCGCCAGCAGGGAAGGGGCCCAGGCGAACACTGAAGCTTTCTTT
TRBV25-1	.	TRBJ2-3	17	CASSEYSVTGATDTQYF	TGTGCCAGCAGTGAATATAGTGTTACAGGAGCCACAGATACGCAGTATTTT
TRBV4-1	TRBD1	TRBJ1-1	15	CASSQDGRGQTEAFF	TGCGCCAGCAGCCAAGATGGCAGGGGGCAAACTGAAGCTTTCTTT
TRBV5-4	TRBD1	TRBJ1-3	16	CASSDRGRFSGNTIYF	TGTGCCAGCAGCGACAGGGGGCGCTTTTCTGGAAACACCATATATTTT
TRBV28	.	TRBJ1-5	14	CASSPTRGSQPQHF	TGTGCCAGCAGTCCCACCAGGGGTAGTCAGCCCCAGCATTTT
TRBV2	.	TRBJ2-6	14	CASSANPGAPVLTF	TGTGCCAGCAGCGCAAACCCAGGGGCGCCCGTCCTGACTTTC
TRBV6-1	.	TRBJ2-1	11	CACKEGISQFF	TGTGCCTGTAAAGAGGGAATCTCGCAGTTCTTC
TRBV5-8	.	TRBJ1-2	16	CASSEWGWGVGYGYTF	TGTGCCAGCAGCGAGTGGGGATGGGGGGTTGGCTATGGCTACACCTTC
TRBV19	TRBD1	TRBJ1-4	15	CASSTRQGAMEKLFF	TGTGCCAGTAGTACCCGACAGGGGGCGATGGAAAAACTGTTTTTT
TRBV6-1	TRBD1	TRBJ2-5	16	CASSASWTGDKETQYF	TGTGCCAGCAGTGCCTCCTGGACAGGTGACAAAGAGACCCAGTACTTC
TRBV15	.	TRBJ1-4	16	CATSRILGVTNEKLFF	TGTGCCACCAGCAGAATATTAGGGGTGACTAATGAAAAACTGTTTTTT
TRBV5-4	.	TRBJ1-1	13	CASSLSLNTEAFF	TGTGCCAGCAGCTTGTCGTTGAACACTGAAGCTTTCTTT
TRBV11-1	.	TRBJ1-4	11	CAVALDEKLFF	TGTGCCGTGGCCCTAGATGAAAAACTGTTTTTT
TRBV4-2	.	TRBJ1-2	15	CASSQPQGLDYGYTF	TGTGCCAGCAGCCAACCACAGGGCCTCGATTATGGCTACACCTTC
TRBV6-4	TRBD1	TRBJ1-5	16	CASKGDRGLSGQPQHF	TGTGCCAGCAAGGGGGACAGGGGGCTGTCAGGGCAGCCCCAGCATTTT
TRBV27	TRBD2	TRBJ2-7	15	CASSFAGGSSYEQYF	TGTGCCAGCAGTTTCGCGGGGGGCTCGTCCTACGAGCAGTACTTC